The next 26 T cell receptor beta chains were all read from a single sample in a study of blood T cell repertoires in COVID-19. Here immunoSEQ multiplex PCR was the method, and the copy in TCRdb shows in-frame clones only, minus some. Among 80,000 or so clones listed, about three quarters were seen once. Material: peripheral blood. These receptors all come from a human donor in a cohort sampled during active COVID-19.

J is TRBJ1-3 and V is TRBV5-4; D is ambiguous. V lost 0 bases and J lost 2, with 9 bases in between. The germline V gene encodes CDR1 SGHNT and CDR2 YYREEE (reference sequence). This CDR3 has 15 amino acids. The CDR3 region is CASSLGGATGNTIYF. DNA for the CDR3: TGTGCCAGCAGCTTGGGGGGAGCCACTGGAAACACCATATATTTT.

The V and J genes are TRBV5-1 and TRBJ1-5, with 9 bases that match TRBD1. Germline CDR1 is SGHRS and CDR2 is YFSETQ. CDR3 length: 16 amino acids. Trimming cost V 4 bases and J 0 bases; bases outside gene matches: 5. CDR3 coding DNA: TGCGCCAGCAGCCCGGGGACAGGGAGTAGCAATCAGCCCCAGCATTTT. Translated: CASSPGTGSSNQPQHF. Looking up the rest from reference TRBV5-1 and TRBJ1-5 gives the full variable domain: KAGVTQTPRYLIKTRGQQVTLSCSPISGHRSVSWYQQTPGQGLQFLFEYFSETQRNKGNFPGRFSGRQFSNSRSEMNVSTLELGDSALYLCASSPGTGSSNQPQHFGDGTRLSIL.

The chain is built from TRBV4-1 and TRBJ2-3; TRBD2 matches at 8 bases. The trim removed 0 bases at V and 3 bases at J, leaving 5 bases unmatched. Germline CDR1 reads MGHRA; CDR2 reads YSYEKL. CDR3 size: 16 residues. The CDR3 DNA is TGCGCCAGCAGCCAAGATCCCAGCGGGGGTACAGATACGCAGTATTTT. It specifies CASSQDPSGGTDTQYF.

The chain uses TRBV5-1 and TRBJ1-5; unclear D gene. From germline, CDR1 is SGHRS and CDR2 YFSETQ. V was pared by 0 bases and J by 0 bases, with 7 bases between. The CDR3 contains 15 residues. Written as DNA, the CDR3 is TGCGCCAGCAGCTTGGACAACGATAGCAATCAGCCCCAGCATTTT. It specifies CASSLDNDSNQPQHF.

The V and J genes are TRBV7-3 and TRBJ2-1; TRBD2 might be the D (6 bases). Germline V gene sequence: CDR1 SGHTA, CDR2 FQGTGA. The V end was cut by 3 bases, the J end by 3 bases, with 12 bases between. The CDR3 totals 15 residues. The CDR3 coding sequence is TGTGCCAGCAGCTTGGGGACTCTCCACTACAATGAGCAGTTCTTC. Its translation: CASSLGTLHYNEQFF.

This chain links TRBV6-2 or TRBV6-3 with TRBJ2-7, with 8 bases identical to TRBD1. Germline CDR1 is MNHEY and CDR2 is SVGEGT. This CDR3 comprises 15 residues. With 6 bases clipped from V and 3 bases from J, the junction kept 10 bases outside the gene matches. CDR3 nucleotides: TGTGCCAGCAGCCACCCCCTCGACAGGGGCTACGAGCAGTACTTC. It specifies CASSHPLDRGYEQYF.

This chain connects TRBV18 to TRBJ2-3, with 8 nucleotides matching TRBD1. V lost 2 bases and J lost 5; bases outside the gene matches: 6. CDR1 is KGHSH and CDR2 is LQKENI in the germline V gene. The CDR3 totals 15 residues. CDR3 nucleotides: TGTGCCAGCTCACCAGGCACAGGGGGATTAGATACGCAGTATTTT. Translated, it gives CASSPGTGGLDTQYF.

The chain recombines TRBV25-1 with TRBJ2-6; no definite D call. The V end lost 10 bases, the J end lost 0 bases, and 13 bases lay between the germline ends. CDR1 and CDR2 from the germline V gene are MGHDK and SYGVNS. The CDR3 sequence is 15 residues long. CDR3: CATASLDSGANVLTF. Here the CDR3 DNA reads TGTGCCACTGCTAGTTTAGACTCTGGGGCCAACGTCCTGACTTTC.

This chain uses TRBV15 with TRBJ1-3; tentatively, D is TRBD1 (6 bases). Between the trimmed V and J ends, which lost 6 bases and 4 bases, there was a span of 16 bases. The CDR3 loop spans 15 amino acids. The germline gives CDR1 LNHNV, CDR2 YYDKDF (reference sequence). The CDR3 spells CATSFSSGTGNTIYF. The CDR3 DNA follows: TGTGCCACCAGTTTTTCCTCCGGGACAGGAAACACCATATATTTT.

The chain combines TRBV3-1 (or the pseudogene TRBV3-2) with TRBJ2-7, with 8 positions matching TRBD1. CDR3 length: 15 amino acids. Germline CDR1 and CDR2: LGHDT and YNNKEL (reference sequence). The V gene end was trimmed by 3 bases and the J gene end by 2 bases; junction bases not matched to a gene: 6. The CDR3 sequence is CASSQKGTGAYEQYF. CDR3 in DNA: TGTGCCAGCAGCCAGAAGGGGACAGGAGCCTACGAGCAGTACTTC.

This clone has only one observation. The rearrangement uses TRBV6-2 or TRBV6-3 and TRBJ2-7; 8 bases line up with TRBD1. J was trimmed by 0 bases and V by 5 bases; bases with no gene match: 9. Germline CDR1 and CDR2: MNHEY and SVGEGT. This CDR3 region has 16 residues. CDR3 bases: TGTGCCAGCAGTACAGGGGGTCCAATTTACTCCTACGAGCAGTACTTC. Amino acid sequence: CASSTGGPIYSYEQYF.

The rearrangement joins TRBV5-1 to TRBJ2-5; 7 nucleotides line up with TRBD1. CDR1 is SGHRS and CDR2 is YFSETQ in the germline V gene. J lost 4 bases, V lost 5 bases, and 8 bases had no gene match. The CDR3 is made up of 14 amino acids. This CDR3 reads CASRGFSGGETQYF. The CDR3 DNA is TGCGCCAGCAGAGGATTTTCAGGGGGAGAGACCCAGTACTTC.

The genes are TRBV10-1 and TRBJ2-7; TRBD2 aligns across 13 bases. The J segment lost 4 bases and the V segment lost 6 bases, leaving 12 bases of the junction unmatched. Germline V gives CDR1 WNHNN, CDR2 SYGVQD (reference sequence). This CDR3 is 17 amino acids long. As DNA, the CDR3 is TGCGCCAGCAGGACACCCCTTACTAGCGGGGGGGGGTACGAGCAGTACTTC. This codes for CASRTPLTSGGGYEQYF.

This clone turned up a few times. V is TRBV6-5 and J is TRBJ1-6; TRBD1 agrees at 8 bases. V shed 0 bases, J shed 15 bases, and the junction held 4 bases outside the gene matches. Germline CDR1 is MNHEY and CDR2 is SVGAGI. The CDR3 spans 13 residues. The CDR3, as DNA: TGTGCCAGCAGTTACTCCCAGGGGGCGGTCCTCCACTTT. It encodes CASSYSQGAVLHF.

This rearrangement joins TRBV28 to TRBJ1-3; possible D gene TRBD1, 5 bases. The ends were cut back, 3 bases at V and 2 bases at J, with 11 bases in the middle. The CDR3 is made up of 15 amino acids. Germline lookup yields CDR1 MDHEN and CDR2 SYDVKM. The CDR3 coding sequence is TGTGCCAGCAGTTTCAGGGCTCGCCCTGGAAACACCATATATTTT. Translation gives CASSFRARPGNTIYF.

V usage is TRBV2 and J usage is TRBJ2-5; the match to TRBD2 covers 8 bases. CDR3 length: 14 amino acids. V lost 5 bases to trimming and J lost 5 bases; unmatched junction nucleotides: 7. The germline V gene encodes CDR1 SNHLY and CDR2 FYNNEI. CDR3 residues: CASSSGGAGETQYF. The CDR3 bases are TGTGCCAGCAGTTCCGGGGGGGCCGGGGAGACCCAGTACTTC.

This chain joins TRBV11-2 and TRBJ1-1; 11 bases fit TRBD1. The V gene's germline CDR1 is SGHAT and CDR2 FQNNGV. V shed 5 bases and J 4 bases; nucleotides not matched to a gene: 9. This CDR3 spans 16 amino acids. The CDR3 nucleotides are TGTGCCAGCAGCGAAAGGACAGGGGGCTGGGGCACTGAAGCTTTCTTT. Translating gives CASSERTGGWGTEAFF.

The chain joins TRBV5-1 to TRBJ2-6; 7 nucleotides match TRBD1. V gave up 2 bases and J gave up 0 bases; unmatched junction bases: 5. The germline CDR1 and CDR2 sequences are SGHRS and YFSETQ. The CDR3 loop spans 17 amino acids. The CDR3 coding sequence is TGCGCCAGCAGCTTCGGACAGGCGTCCTCTGGGGCCAACGTCCTGACTTTC. Protein sequence: CASSFGQASSGANVLTF.

The chain uses TRBV3-1 (or the pseudogene TRBV3-2) and TRBJ2-5; 7 bases are shared with TRBD1. Trimming cost V 3 bases and J 4 bases; bases outside gene matches: 8. The V gene's germline CDR1 is LGHDT and CDR2 YNNKEL (reference sequence). There are 15 residues in the CDR3. Here the CDR3 reads CASSQIPTGPETQYF. CDR3 in DNA: TGTGCCAGCAGCCAGATCCCGACAGGGCCAGAGACCCAGTACTTC.

Only a few counts were recorded for this clone. The V gene is TRBV30, the J gene TRBJ2-7; 8 bases align to TRBD1. CDR1 is GTSNPN and CDR2 is SVGIG in the germline V gene (reference sequence). After removal of 6 bases from V and 4 bases from J, the junction contained 11 bases not matched to a gene. The CDR3 is 14 residues long. In nucleotides, the CDR3 is TGTGCCTGCCACTCCAGGGACAGGTCTTACGAGCAGTACTTC. Protein product: CACHSRDRSYEQYF.

The chain couples TRBV18 to TRBJ1-4, with a weak D call TRBD1 (6 bases). Trimming took 3 bases from V and 1 from J, leaving 6 bases between them. This CDR3 has 14 residues. Per germline, CDR1 KGHSH and CDR2 LQKENI. CDR3 in DNA: TGTGCCAGCTCACCGGACAGAACTAATGAAAAACTGTTTTTT. It translates to CASSPDRTNEKLFF.

The chain links TRBV2 to TRBJ2-1; D is possibly TRBD1 (5 bases). CDR3 length: 14 amino acids. Trimming took 8 bases from V and 9 from J, leaving 20 bases between them. CDR1 and CDR2 from the germline V gene are SNHLY and FYNNEI. DNA for the CDR3: TGTGCCAGCGACTTGGGGCAGGGTCGGTCTGAGCAGTTCTTC. Protein product: CASDLGQGRSEQFF.

The chain has TRBV5-1 and TRBJ1-2; TRBD1 agrees at 7 bases. CDR1 and CDR2 (germline): SGHRS, YFSETQ. The CDR3 is 15 amino acids. V gave up 0 bases and J gave up 4 bases; unmatched junction bases: 6. Written as DNA, the CDR3 is TGCGCCAGCAGCTTGGGGGGACAGTTAAGCTATGGCTACACCTTC. Encoded protein: CASSLGGQLSYGYTF.

J is TRBJ2-5 and V is TRBV2; TRBD2 aligns across 12 bases. The CDR3 has 15 amino acids. V dropped 5 bases and J dropped 7; count of bases not matched to a gene: 8. Looked up from germline, CDR1 is SNHLY and CDR2 is FYNNEI. The CDR3 loop is CASSWTSGESGTQYF. The DNA of the CDR3 is TGTGCCAGCAGTTGGACTAGCGGGGAGTCAGGGACCCAGTACTTC.

The chain employs TRBV30 and TRBJ1-2; 7 bases fit TRBD1. There are 13 residues in the CDR3. The junction had 1 base not matched to a gene; V was cut back by 0 bases and J by 3 bases. Germline CDR1 GTSNPN, CDR2 SVGIG (reference sequence). CDR3: CAWSVGQYYGYTF. The CDR3 DNA sequence: TGTGCCTGGAGTGTGGGACAGTACTATGGCTACACCTTC.

This clone was detected only a few times. The chain recombines TRBV9 with TRBJ1-2; a weak D match, TRBD1 (6 bases). There are 12 residues in the CDR3. Trimming shortened V by 3 bases and J by 7 bases, and 10 bases separated the two germline ends. The germline V gene has CDR1 SGDLS and CDR2 YYNGEE. CDR3 in amino acids: CASSGLQGGYTF. The CDR3 region has the DNA TGTGCCAGCAGCGGGTTACAGGGTGGCTACACCTTC.